This T cell receptor (beta chain) was recovered during a study of regulatory T cells in long-lasting Graves disease. Time point in this sample: newly diagnosed GD, antithyroid drugs for less than 3 months. RNA extracted from PBMCs served as the sequencing template. iRepertoire HTBI primers and Arm-PCR of CDR3 regions built TCR beta libraries. Each CDR3 protein is one row after TCRdb ran MiXCR on the multiplex PCR reads. The table has fewer than 500,000 distinct CDR3 sequences, about 17% seen once. A word on this clonotype: A much bigger clone sits one base away, suggesting this may be a read error.

A further study also used this sample, focusing on T cells in Graves' hyperthyroidism and ophthalmopathy.

This receptor was obtained from a man in his forties with Graves disease. This specimen consisted of peripheral blood mononuclear cells (PBMCs), obtained at new diagnosis, from a patient treated with antithyroid drugs.

The CDR3 protein is CASISPPGQEQFF. CDR3 DNA sequence: TGTGCCAGCATTTCGCCCCCGGGACAGGAGCAGTTCTTC. V gene TRBV28 combines with J gene TRBJ2-1, with 7 bases lining up with TRBD1. CDR3 length: 13 amino acids. In germline, CDR1 is MDHEN, CDR2 SYDVKM. Germline trimming cut 7 bases from V and 10 bases from J; bases unmatched to any gene: 10.